Listed below are T cell receptor beta chains from one sample, sequenced in a study of identical twins. From the 5' RACE reads, TCRdb called clonotypes with MiXCR, one entry per CDR3 protein. Of 1.5 million to 2 million distinct CDR3 sequences listed, about 32% are singletons. The sequenced sample was cord blood. These receptors originate from a newborn girl in good health. The CDR3 runs from the conserved cysteine through the conserved F or W. D genes are given only for firm matches. Size is stated for part of the rows, as once, few or many counts, or as a class when the clone is expanded.

d_gene	v_gene	j_gene	abundance	CDR3nt	CDR3aa
NA	TRBV7-6	TRBJ2-1	NA	TGTGCCAGCAGCGATTCCCTATTTAGCCCTAGCTCCTACAATGAGCAGTTCTTC	CASSDSLFSPSSYNEQFF
TRBD1	TRBV20-1	TRBJ1-1	NA	TGCACAGGACAGGGCCTGAACACTGAAGCTTTCTTT	CTGQGLNTEAFF
TRBD2	TRBV5-1	TRBJ2-1	NA	TGCGCCAGCAGCCCCGGGGTAGCGGGAGGATTTAGAGACTACAATGAGCAGTTCTTC	CASSPGVAGGFRDYNEQFF
NA	TRBV12-3/TRBV12-4	TRBJ1-2	many	TGTGCCAGCAGTTTAGCGCTACTGAACTATGGCTACACCTTC	CASSLALLNYGYTF
NA	TRBV6-2/TRBV6-3	TRBJ2-1	few	TGTGCCAGCGGCCGGGACCATTACAATGAGCAGTTCTTC	CASGRDHYNEQFF
TRBD2	TRBV7-2	TRBJ2-1	NA	TGTGCCAGCAGCTTAATCTTCGGGCTAGCGGGGGGGCGCTACAATGAGCAGTTCTTC	CASSLIFGLAGGRYNEQFF
TRBD1	TRBV2	TRBJ1-3	NA	TGTGCCAGCAGTGAGGGGACAGGCCGCTCTGGAAACACCATATATTTT	CASSEGTGRSGNTIYF
NA	TRBV24-1	TRBJ2-3	few	TGTGCCACCAGTGAACCAGGGTCAGATACGCAGTATTTT	CATSEPGSDTQYF
NA	TRBV12-3/TRBV12-4	TRBJ2-7	many	TGTGCCAGCAGGTCGGGACATACAACCTACGAGCAGTACTTC	CASRSGHTTYEQYF
NA	TRBV12-3/TRBV12-4	TRBJ1-6	few	TGTGCCATCCGACAAAATTCGTCGACAGGCCCCCTCCACTTT	CAIRQNSSTGPLHF
NA	TRBV29-1	TRBJ2-7	many	TGCAGCGTCGGGCCCAGGACGGAGCAGTACTTC	CSVGPRTEQYF
NA	TRBV10-3	TRBJ2-7	many	TGTGCCATCAGTGTGGGGGCAGAAATCGCGTACGAGCAGTACTTC	CAISVGAEIAYEQYF
TRBD2	TRBV28	TRBJ2-7	few	TGTGCCAGCAGGAGCGGGGCAACCTACGAGCAGTACTTC	CASRSGATYEQYF
TRBD1	TRBV4-2	TRBJ1-2	NA	TGTGCCTGCAGCCAAGTTCGGACAGGGAACTATGGCTACACCTTC	CACSQVRTGNYGYTF
NA	TRBV28	TRBJ2-7	NA	TGTGTCAGCAGTGCCTCCGGGGCCTACGAGCAGTACTTC	CVSSASGAYEQYF
TRBD1	TRBV11-2	TRBJ2-1	few	TGTGCCAGCAGTTACCCCGACAGGGAAGTCGACAATGAGCAGTTCTTC	CASSYPDREVDNEQFF
NA	TRBV29-1	TRBJ2-2	NA	TGCAGCGTTCCCCCCCTGAACAGGCGGAACACCGGGGAGCTGTTTTTT	CSVPPLNRRNTGELFF
NA	TRBV12-3/TRBV12-4	TRBJ2-1	NA	TGTGCCAGCAGTCTGTCCGGGACGGGGAATGAGCAGTTCTTC	CASSLSGTGNEQFF
NA	TRBV7-2	TRBJ1-5	few	TGTGCCAGCAGCTTAGTGGCAGGGAATCAGCCCCAGCATTTT	CASSLVAGNQPQHF
TRBD1	TRBV6-1	TRBJ1-2	NA	TGTGCCAGCGGACAGGTACATGGCTACACCTTC	CASGQVHGYTF
NA	TRBV3-1	TRBJ2-7	many	TGTGCCAGCAGCCAAGCGAGTTTCGAGCAGTACTTC	CASSQASFEQYF
TRBD1	TRBV25-1	TRBJ2-7	few	TGTGCCAGCAGTGGGACAGGGAGCAACGAGCAGTACTTC	CASSGTGSNEQYF
TRBD2	TRBV6-1	TRBJ2-3	NA	TGTACCAGCATTAAGGGACTAGCCTTCACAGATACGCAGTATTTT	CTSIKGLAFTDTQYF
TRBD1	TRBV6-6	TRBJ1-1	few	TGTGCCAGCAGTTACTTATGGGACAGGGAGAACACTGAAGCTTTCTTT	CASSYLWDRENTEAFF
NA	TRBV5-1	TRBJ2-1	few	TGCGCCAGCAGCTTGGGAACAGGCTACTCCTACAATGAGCAGTTCTTC	CASSLGTGYSYNEQFF
NA	TRBV28	TRBJ2-7	NA	TGTGCCAGCACAGGAGTTCTCCCCTACGAGCAGTACTTC	CASTGVLPYEQYF
NA	TRBV3-1	TRBJ2-2	few	TGTGCCAGCACGAGAGGGGGGATAGCGAAGGATGGCGGGGAGCTGTTTTTT	CASTRGGIAKDGGELFF